Listed below are T cell receptor beta chains from one sample, sequenced in a study of blood T cell repertoires in COVID-19. Libraries were prepared by immunoSEQ multiplex PCR; TCRdb keeps only in-frame clonotypes and omits some of them. Among fewer than 150,000 clones listed, around 90% were seen once. Sequenced material: peripheral blood. The receptors were gathered from a woman in her fifties or sixties with active or convalescent COVID-19. The CDR3 runs from the conserved cysteine through the conserved F or W. Each record gives: J gene, V gene, clone size, D gene, CDR3 protein, CDR3 DNA. D genes are given only for firm matches. A clone size is listed for some rows: how often the clone was seen (once, few, many), or a class if it is expanded.

j_gene: TRBJ2-7; v_gene: TRBV6-2/TRBV6-3; abundance: NA; d_gene: NA; CDR3aa: CASSYPLRQGRDEQYF; CDR3nt: TGTGCCAGCAGTTATCCCTTACGACAGGGGAGGGACGAGCAGTACTTC
j_gene: TRBJ2-7; v_gene: TRBV4-2; abundance: NA; d_gene: NA; CDR3aa: CASSQGGAGSSYEQYF; CDR3nt: TGTGCCAGCAGCCAGGGCGGGGCTGGAAGCTCCTACGAGCAGTACTTC
j_gene: TRBJ1-6; v_gene: TRBV5-4; abundance: NA; d_gene: NA; CDR3aa: CASRKGGNNSPLHF; CDR3nt: TGTGCCAGCAGAAAAGGGGGTAATAATTCACCCCTCCACTTT
j_gene: TRBJ1-2; v_gene: TRBV2; abundance: NA; d_gene: NA; CDR3aa: CASSPRANYGYTF; CDR3nt: TGTGCCAGCAGCCCCCGGGCTAACTATGGCTACACCTTC
j_gene: TRBJ1-2; v_gene: TRBV7-2; abundance: NA; d_gene: TRBD1; CDR3aa: CASRGTGGYGYTF; CDR3nt: TGTGCCAGCAGAGGAACAGGGGGTTATGGCTACACCTTC
j_gene: TRBJ2-1; v_gene: TRBV27; abundance: NA; d_gene: NA; CDR3aa: CASSGGPSPYNEQFF; CDR3nt: TGTGCCAGCAGCGGGGGGCCGTCACCCTACAATGAGCAGTTCTTC
j_gene: TRBJ1-1; v_gene: TRBV28; abundance: NA; d_gene: TRBD1; CDR3aa: CASSYRGYAEAFF; CDR3nt: TGTGCCAGCAGTTACAGGGGTTACGCTGAAGCTTTCTTT
j_gene: TRBJ2-2; v_gene: TRBV21-1; abundance: NA; d_gene: NA; CDR3aa: CASSLLVSRAGGELFF; CDR3nt: TGTGCCAGCAGCCTACTCGTTTCCCGAGCGGGCGGGGAGCTGTTTTTT
j_gene: TRBJ2-5; v_gene: TRBV11-3; abundance: NA; d_gene: TRBD2; CDR3aa: CASSSRTSEGETQYF; CDR3nt: TGTGCCAGCAGCTCGAGGACTAGCGAGGGTGAGACCCAGTACTTC
j_gene: TRBJ2-1; v_gene: TRBV5-3; abundance: NA; d_gene: NA; CDR3aa: CARSLGGEGNEQFF; CDR3nt: TGTGCCAGAAGCTTGGGAGGAGAGGGAAATGAGCAGTTCTTC
j_gene: TRBJ2-1; v_gene: TRBV7-7; abundance: few; d_gene: TRBD2; CDR3aa: CASSGRLAGYNEQFF; CDR3nt: TGTGCTAGCAGCGGTCGGCTAGCGGGTTACAATGAGCAGTTCTTC
j_gene: TRBJ2-1; v_gene: TRBV25-1; abundance: NA; d_gene: TRBD1; CDR3aa: CASSASLGTVYNEQFF; CDR3nt: TGTGCCAGCAGTGCCTCTCTCGGGACAGTCTACAATGAGCAGTTCTTC
j_gene: TRBJ1-1; v_gene: TRBV3-1/TRBV3-2; abundance: few; d_gene: NA; CDR3aa: CASSQGLFAEAFF; CDR3nt: TGTGCCAGCAGCCAGGGACTTTTCGCTGAAGCTTTCTTT
j_gene: TRBJ2-7; v_gene: TRBV4-1; abundance: NA; d_gene: NA; CDR3aa: CASSQWPPGQFSYEQYF; CDR3nt: TGCGCCAGCAGCCAATGGCCCCCCGGACAGTTCTCCTACGAGCAGTACTTC
j_gene: TRBJ2-5; v_gene: TRBV3-1/TRBV3-2; abundance: NA; d_gene: TRBD2; CDR3aa: CASSQGSGGTQETQYF; CDR3nt: TGTGCCAGCAGCCAAGGAAGCGGGGGGACACAAGAGACCCAGTACTTC
j_gene: TRBJ2-1; v_gene: TRBV10-2; abundance: few; d_gene: TRBD2; CDR3aa: CASSEGTSGRADEDEQFF; CDR3nt: TGCGCCAGCAGTGAAGGGACTAGCGGGAGGGCCGATGAGGATGAGCAGTTCTTC
j_gene: TRBJ2-1; v_gene: TRBV9; abundance: NA; d_gene: NA; CDR3aa: CASSVVVSGGNEQFF; CDR3nt: TGTGCCAGCAGCGTAGTTGTTTCTGGGGGGAATGAGCAGTTCTTC
j_gene: TRBJ1-1; v_gene: TRBV6-2/TRBV6-3; abundance: NA; d_gene: NA; CDR3aa: CASSPKVDSPDEAFF; CDR3nt: TGTGCCAGCAGCCCAAAAGTGGACAGTCCCGATGAAGCTTTCTTT
j_gene: TRBJ2-7; v_gene: TRBV9; abundance: NA; d_gene: TRBD2; CDR3aa: CASSPFGTKNEQYF; CDR3nt: TGTGCCAGCAGCCCCTTCGGGACTAAAAACGAGCAGTACTTC
j_gene: TRBJ1-1; v_gene: TRBV10-3; abundance: NA; d_gene: TRBD1; CDR3aa: CAISGRQGPNTEAFF; CDR3nt: TGTGCCATCAGTGGTAGACAGGGACCGAACACTGAAGCTTTCTTT
j_gene: TRBJ1-5; v_gene: TRBV11-2; abundance: few; d_gene: NA; CDR3aa: CASSLAGGPQHF; CDR3nt: TGTGCCAGCAGCTTGGCTGGAGGGCCCCAGCATTTT
j_gene: TRBJ2-3; v_gene: TRBV30; abundance: NA; d_gene: NA; CDR3aa: CAWSPGAGLRADTQYF; CDR3nt: TGTGCCTGGAGTCCAGGAGCAGGGCTAAGGGCAGATACGCAGTATTTT